The 30 T cell receptor beta chains presented below share a single source sample, sequenced in a study of beta chain features in type 1 diabetes. Findings and caveats of the study: Patients with Type 1 diabetes showed moderately but significantly shorter TCRB CDR3s in all four CD4+ subsets.

What was sequenced were expressed TCRB transcripts, since all of the isolated RNA had been reverse transcribed. Generated by immunoSEQ multiplex PCR, the TCRdb table keeps only in-frame clones and is missing some. The sample records 400,000 or so clones, 8.5% to 10% being singletons. Their target antigens are unknown. Sequencing used central memory CD4+ T cells from blood. All receptors come from a man aged 25 to 40 with type 1 diabetes.

The chain recombines TRBV27 with TRBJ2-7, with a possible D match to TRBD1 (6 bases). Between the trimmed V and J ends, which lost 3 bases and 4 bases, there was a span of 13 bases. Per the germline V gene, CDR1 is MNHEY and CDR2 is SMNVEV (reference sequence). The CDR3 is 14 amino acids. CDR3 protein: CASSFRGIRYEQYF. In DNA form, the CDR3 reads TGTGCCAGCAGTTTTAGGGGGATCAGATACGAGCAGTACTTC.

This clone turned up a few times. The chain links TRBV5-1 to TRBJ2-7; weak D call: TRBD1 (5 bases). Germline CDR1 SGHRS, CDR2 YFSETQ. There are 17 residues in the CDR3. V lost 4 bases, J lost 0 bases, and 20 bases lay in between. Here the CDR3 reads CASSLGPRQTSSYEQYF. The CDR3 DNA sequence: TGCGCCAGCAGCCTGGGGCCAAGACAGACTTCCTCCTACGAGCAGTACTTC.

As regards this clone: With a much larger clone just one base away, this may be a read error. The V and J genes are TRBV6-6 and TRBJ1-2, with TRBD1 matching over 7 bases. There are 13 residues in the CDR3. Unmatched junction bases numbered 8, after V lost 6 bases and J lost 7 bases. The germline gives CDR1 MNHNY, CDR2 SVGAGI (reference sequence). CDR3 sequence reads: CASSQTGFSGYTF. The CDR3, as DNA: TGTGCCAGCAGCCAGACAGGGTTCAGTGGCTACACCTTC.

CDR3 region: CASSLSSGRHGSYNEQFF. Here the CDR3 DNA reads TGTGCCAGCAGTTTGTCTAGCGGGAGGCACGGCTCCTACAATGAGCAGTTCTTC. The chain links TRBV28 to TRBJ2-1; 11 bases line up with TRBD2. The germline V gene has CDR1 MDHEN and CDR2 SYDVKM. The length of the CDR3 is 18 residues. V was pared by 3 bases and J by 0 bases, with 7 bases of the junction left unmatched.

This clone was seen a single time. The chain employs TRBV5-4 and TRBJ2-7, with 11 nucleotides matching TRBD2. Germline CDR1 is SGHNT and CDR2 is YYREEE (reference sequence). CDR3 length equals 14 residues. The trim removed 4 bases at V and 5 bases at J, leaving 5 bases unmatched. The CDR3 region has the DNA TGTGCCAGCAGCGTCACTAGCGGGAGTAACGAGCAGTACTTC. Its protein is CASSVTSGSNEQYF.

In this sample, this clone turned up a few times. The rearrangement joins TRBV5-1 to TRBJ1-1; the match to TRBD1 covers 11 bases. This CDR3 comprises 15 residues. The V gene's germline CDR1 is SGHRS and CDR2 YFSETQ. The V and J ends lost 3 bases and 4 bases, in that order; junction bases with no gene match: 5. As DNA, the CDR3 is TGCGCCAGCAGCTCTCTCGGGACAGGGGGCACTGAAGCTTTCTTT. Residues: CASSSLGTGGTEAFF. The entire variable domain, with the rest obtained from reference TRBV5-1 and TRBJ1-1, is as follows: KAGVTQTPRYLIKTRGQQVTLSCSPISGHRSVSWYQQTPGQGLQFLFEYFSETQRNKGNFPGRFSGRQFSNSRSEMNVSTLELGDSALYLCASSSLGTGGTEAFFGQGTRLTVV.

V is TRBV30 and J is TRBJ1-1; D call uncertain. Trimming cost V 3 bases and J 1 base, with 12 bases left between them. Germline loops: CDR1 GTSNPN, CDR2 SVGIG (reference sequence). CDR3 size: 14 residues. This chain's CDR3 is CAWRESWGNTEAFF. CDR3 coding DNA: TGTGCCTGGAGGGAGAGCTGGGGGAACACTGAAGCTTTCTTT.

The chain employs TRBV28 and TRBJ1-2, with a possible D match to TRBD1 (6 bases). In germline, CDR1 is MDHEN, CDR2 SYDVKM. V lost 6 bases to trimming and J lost 7 bases, with 21 bases between them. The CDR3 spans 15 residues. In DNA, the CDR3 is TGTGCCAGCAGAACAACCGCACAGGGTAAAGGTGGCTACACCTTC. It codes for CASRTTAQGKGGYTF.

This chain joins TRBV6-1 and TRBJ2-3; 7 bases are a match to TRBD1. The germline CDR1 and CDR2 sequences are MNHNS and SASEGT. The CDR3 loop spans 15 amino acids. The J segment lost 3 bases and the V segment lost 5 bases, leaving 8 bases of the junction unmatched. CDR3 protein: CASSTTGEATDTQYF. Here the CDR3 DNA reads TGTGCCAGCAGTACTACAGGGGAAGCTACAGATACGCAGTATTTT.

This chain joins TRBV15 and TRBJ2-1; D is ambiguous. The CDR3 is 13 amino acids. V lost 0 bases, J lost 7 bases, and 7 bases lay in between. Germline assignment: CDR1 LNHNV and CDR2 YYDKDF (reference sequence). CDR3 amino acids: CATSRDLTNEQFF. The CDR3 DNA is TGTGCCACCAGCAGAGATTTGACGAATGAGCAGTTCTTC.

The chain couples TRBV6-1 to TRBJ2-2; D call uncertain. The germline V and J ends were trimmed by 7 bases and 1 base, with 7 bases remaining between them. The CDR3 has 13 amino acids. Germline V gene data show CDR1 as MNHNS and CDR2 as SASEGT. For the CDR3, the DNA is TGTGCCAGCAACTTGGTGAACACCGGGGAGCTGTTTTTT. Translated: CASNLVNTGELFF.

In this sample, this clone turned up a few times. The same CDR3 is also encoded by other DNA sequences in this sample. This sequence joins TRBV7-2 and TRBJ2-6, with unresolved D. CDR1 SGHTA and CDR2 FQGNSA come from the germline V gene. The V gene lost 5 bases and the J gene lost 1 base, with 6 bases spanning the gap. This CDR3 spans 14 amino acids. CDR3 DNA: TGTGCCAGCAGCCGGAATTCTGGGGCCAACGTCCTGACTTTC. It codes for CASSRNSGANVLTF. Drawing the rest from reference TRBV7-2 and TRBJ2-6, the complete variable domain is GAGVSQSPSNKVTEKGKDVELRCDPISGHTALYWYRQSLGQGLEFLIYFQGNSAPDKSGLPSDRFSAERTGGSVSTLTIQRTQQEDSAVYLCASSRNSGANVLTFGAGSRLTVL.

The chain has TRBV5-6 and TRBJ1-2; D ambiguous. Germline CDR1 is SGHDT and CDR2 is YYEEEE. The CDR3 length is 12 residues. V shed 2 bases and J shed 8 bases, with 10 bases lying between them. CDR3 in amino acids: CASSFERFGYTF. The CDR3 DNA follows: TGTGCCAGCAGCTTCGAGAGGTTCGGCTACACCTTC.

CDR3 residues: CASDDSGTQETQYF. The CDR3 coding sequence is TGCGCCAGCGACGATAGCGGGACCCAAGAGACCCAGTACTTC. The V and J genes are TRBV5-1 and TRBJ2-5; TRBD2 agrees at 8 bases. CDR1 and CDR2 from the germline V gene are SGHRS and YFSETQ. V was pared by 7 bases and J by 1 base, with 6 bases of the junction left unmatched. The CDR3 covers 14 residues.

This chain connects TRBV7-2 to TRBJ1-4; D gene ambiguous. From germline, CDR1 is SGHTA and CDR2 FQGNSA. Trimming shortened V by 5 bases and J by 0 bases, and 4 bases separated the two germline ends. The CDR3 sequence is 13 residues long. The CDR3 is CASSRSTNEKLFF. The CDR3 DNA is TGTGCCAGCAGCAGGTCAACTAATGAAAAACTGTTTTTT.

This clone was counted a few times. The chain combines TRBV9 with TRBJ1-5, with 7 bases lining up with TRBD1. Unmatched junction bases numbered 13, after V lost 4 bases and J lost 3 bases. Germline V lookup: CDR1 SGDLS, CDR2 YYNGEE. This CDR3 has 17 amino acids. Written as DNA, the CDR3 is TGTGCCAGCAGCTTAGGAGGGTCAGGGGGGTTCAATCAGCCCCAGCATTTT. Encoded protein: CASSLGGSGGFNQPQHF.

The sample holds a few counts of this clone. This sequence joins TRBV9 and TRBJ2-1; 9 nucleotides align to TRBD2. The CDR3 sequence is 16 residues long. The V gene end was trimmed by 0 bases and the J gene end by 3 bases; junction bases not matched to a gene: 4. Germline assignment: CDR1 SGDLS and CDR2 YYNGEE. CDR3 in DNA: TGTGCCAGCAGCGTAGGGGCGGGAGGGGGCTACAATGAGCAGTTCTTC. Translation gives CASSVGAGGGYNEQFF.

The chain carries TRBV19 and TRBJ2-1; perhaps TRBD2 as D (5 bases). Trimming left V 5 bases short and J 8 bases short, with 13 bases between. Germline assignment: CDR1 LNHDA and CDR2 SQIVND (reference sequence). The CDR3 length is 13 residues. The CDR3 nucleotides read TGTGCCAGTAGTGGTGACCCCGGGGATGAGCAGTTCTTC. Protein product: CASSGDPGDEQFF.

This chain connects TRBV30 to TRBJ1-1; 8 bases agree with TRBD1. Losses at the gene ends were 5 bases for V and 3 bases for J; bases not matched to a gene: 8. CDR3 length: 14 residues. CDR1 is GTSNPN and CDR2 is SVGIG in the germline V gene (reference sequence). CDR3 loop: CAWRKDRDDTEAFF. The CDR3 coding sequence is TGTGCCTGGCGAAAGGACAGGGACGACACTGAAGCTTTCTTT.

V and J are TRBV6-5 and TRBJ2-2; D is uncertain. Trimming pared 6 bases from V and 0 bases from J, leaving 8 bases between. This CDR3 is 14 amino acids long. Germline V gives CDR1 MNHEY, CDR2 SVGAGI. The CDR3 is CASSQGPNTGELFF. The CDR3 DNA reads TGTGCCAGCAGCCAAGGCCCGAACACCGGGGAGCTGTTTTTT.

The sample holds a few counts of this clone. V gene TRBV6-1 combines with J gene TRBJ2-1; D is uncertain. Germline CDR1 reads MNHNS; CDR2 reads SASEGT. This CDR3 has 14 amino acids. The V end lost 3 bases, the J end lost 6 bases, and 12 bases lay between the germline ends. CDR3 nucleotides: TGTGCCAGCAGTGAGTTCGATATCGCCAATGAGCAGTTCTTC. Its protein is CASSEFDIANEQFF.

This clone was picked up a small number of times. The chain joins TRBV2 to TRBJ2-3, with 11 bases matching TRBD2. This CDR3 has 15 residues. Germline V gives CDR1 SNHLY, CDR2 FYNNEI. Trimming at V came to 10 bases and at J to 4 bases, leaving 10 bases not matched to a gene. The CDR3 coding sequence is TGTGCCATCGCTGGGACTAGCGGAGGACCAGATACGCAGTATTTT. This translates into CAIAGTSGGPDTQYF.

V usage is TRBV4-3 and J usage is TRBJ2-1; TRBD1 matches at 7 bases. Per the germline V gene, CDR1 is LGHNA and CDR2 is YSLEER. V lost 0 bases and J lost 3; bases outside the gene matches: 5. This CDR3 contains 16 residues. The CDR3 reads CASSQDLWTGYNEQFF. The CDR3 DNA reads TGCGCCAGCAGCCAAGACCTTTGGACAGGCTACAATGAGCAGTTCTTC.

Concerning this clone: An end of the junction does not agree with germline; a read error may underlie this. The rearrangement uses TRBV6-1 and TRBJ1-4; D uncertain. Germline loops: CDR1 MNHNS, CDR2 SASEGT. The CDR3 is 14 amino acids. The CDR3 sequence is CAISDGSSNEKLFF. CDR3 coding DNA: TGTGCCATCAGTGACGGGTCTTCTAATGAAAAACTGTTTTTT.

A few counts support this clone. The chain's CDR3 is CATSRDGRGYEQYF. The CDR3 DNA sequence: TGTGCCACCAGCAGAGACGGCAGGGGCTACGAGCAGTACTTC. This chain connects TRBV15 to TRBJ2-7; possible D gene TRBD1, 6 bases. The germline gives CDR1 LNHNV, CDR2 YYDKDF (reference sequence). V dropped 0 bases and J dropped 3 bases, with 9 bases sitting between them. This CDR3 is 14 amino acids long.

This clone was detected a few times. The chain carries TRBV7-9 and TRBJ1-5; 8 bases fit TRBD1. The germline V gene encodes CDR1 SEHNR and CDR2 FQNEAQ (reference sequence). J lost 2 bases, V lost 3 bases, and 3 bases had no gene match. The CDR3 consists of 15 residues. The chain's CDR3 is CASSLETGGNQPQHF. The CDR3 DNA reads as TGTGCCAGCAGCTTGGAGACAGGGGGCAATCAGCCCCAGCATTTT.

V is TRBV7-8 and J is TRBJ2-1; perhaps TRBD1 as D (6 bases). Trimming pared 0 bases from V and 1 base from J, leaving 7 bases between. This CDR3 region has 15 residues. Germline values: CDR1 SGHVS, CDR2 FQNEAQ. CDR3 nucleotide sequence: TGTGCCAGCAGCTTAGCGGGGGCTTCCTACAATGAGCAGTTCTTC. Residues: CASSLAGASYNEQFF.

This clone was observed at least ten times. The chain employs TRBV6-1 and TRBJ1-3; the D is unclear. Germline V gene sequence: CDR1 MNHNS, CDR2 SASEGT. This CDR3 contains 15 residues. V shed 1 base and J shed 4 bases, with 11 bases lying between them. The CDR3 DNA reads TGTGCCAGCAGTGAAGTACTGGGCCCCGGAAACACCATATATTTT. Protein sequence: CASSEVLGPGNTIYF.

The rearrangement uses TRBV29-1 and TRBJ2-3; maybe TRBD2 (6 bases). In germline, CDR1 is SQVTM, CDR2 ANQGSEA. V was trimmed by 6 bases and J by 4 bases, leaving 8 bases between them. The CDR3 is 11 residues long. CDR3 sequence: CSVGDSDTQYF. For the CDR3, the DNA is TGCAGCGTGGGGGACTCAGATACGCAGTATTTT.

The CDR3 region is CASSLQGIVGSGNTIYF. The DNA for the CDR3 is TGTGCCAGCTCCCTACAGGGGATAGTTGGCTCTGGAAACACCATATATTTT. This rearrangement joins TRBV18 to TRBJ1-3; 7 nucleotides agree with TRBD1. V lost 6 bases to trimming and J lost 0 bases; unmatched junction nucleotides: 11. Germline loops: CDR1 KGHSH, CDR2 LQKENI. The CDR3 is 17 residues long.